Given below is one T cell receptor (beta chain) in context. TCRdb's copy holds only in-frame clones and misses some; the assay was immunoSEQ multiplex PCR. The sample yields more than 15,000 clones, around 92% seen once. Treatment in this sample: randomized to nivolumab then ipilimumab (arm A) or the reverse (arm B). Patients had received no earlier DNA-damaging chemotherapy. From thawed PBMCs, live CD3+CD8+ cells negative for CD19 and CD56 were sorted. With 6 bases clipped from V and 5 bases from J, the junction kept 8 bases outside the gene matches. Germline V gives CDR1 MNHEY, CDR2 SMNVEV (reference sequence). This CDR3 spans 14 amino acids. This entry is derived from a study of sequential checkpoint blockade in melanoma. About the research overall: Arm A got nivolumab then ipilimumab; arm B the reverse, 1:1. After both sequences, patients received maintenance nivolumab.

The chain carries TRBV27 and TRBJ2-7, with 9 bases identical to TRBD2. This TCR came from a human donor with melanoma. The sequenced sample was CD8+ T cells sorted from blood (inferred from file names), obtained from a patient given nivolumab and ipilimumab in sequence. The CDR3 sequence: CASSQGLALDEQYF. The DNA of the CDR3 is TGTGCCAGCAGCCAGGGACTAGCTTTGGACGAGCAGTACTTC.